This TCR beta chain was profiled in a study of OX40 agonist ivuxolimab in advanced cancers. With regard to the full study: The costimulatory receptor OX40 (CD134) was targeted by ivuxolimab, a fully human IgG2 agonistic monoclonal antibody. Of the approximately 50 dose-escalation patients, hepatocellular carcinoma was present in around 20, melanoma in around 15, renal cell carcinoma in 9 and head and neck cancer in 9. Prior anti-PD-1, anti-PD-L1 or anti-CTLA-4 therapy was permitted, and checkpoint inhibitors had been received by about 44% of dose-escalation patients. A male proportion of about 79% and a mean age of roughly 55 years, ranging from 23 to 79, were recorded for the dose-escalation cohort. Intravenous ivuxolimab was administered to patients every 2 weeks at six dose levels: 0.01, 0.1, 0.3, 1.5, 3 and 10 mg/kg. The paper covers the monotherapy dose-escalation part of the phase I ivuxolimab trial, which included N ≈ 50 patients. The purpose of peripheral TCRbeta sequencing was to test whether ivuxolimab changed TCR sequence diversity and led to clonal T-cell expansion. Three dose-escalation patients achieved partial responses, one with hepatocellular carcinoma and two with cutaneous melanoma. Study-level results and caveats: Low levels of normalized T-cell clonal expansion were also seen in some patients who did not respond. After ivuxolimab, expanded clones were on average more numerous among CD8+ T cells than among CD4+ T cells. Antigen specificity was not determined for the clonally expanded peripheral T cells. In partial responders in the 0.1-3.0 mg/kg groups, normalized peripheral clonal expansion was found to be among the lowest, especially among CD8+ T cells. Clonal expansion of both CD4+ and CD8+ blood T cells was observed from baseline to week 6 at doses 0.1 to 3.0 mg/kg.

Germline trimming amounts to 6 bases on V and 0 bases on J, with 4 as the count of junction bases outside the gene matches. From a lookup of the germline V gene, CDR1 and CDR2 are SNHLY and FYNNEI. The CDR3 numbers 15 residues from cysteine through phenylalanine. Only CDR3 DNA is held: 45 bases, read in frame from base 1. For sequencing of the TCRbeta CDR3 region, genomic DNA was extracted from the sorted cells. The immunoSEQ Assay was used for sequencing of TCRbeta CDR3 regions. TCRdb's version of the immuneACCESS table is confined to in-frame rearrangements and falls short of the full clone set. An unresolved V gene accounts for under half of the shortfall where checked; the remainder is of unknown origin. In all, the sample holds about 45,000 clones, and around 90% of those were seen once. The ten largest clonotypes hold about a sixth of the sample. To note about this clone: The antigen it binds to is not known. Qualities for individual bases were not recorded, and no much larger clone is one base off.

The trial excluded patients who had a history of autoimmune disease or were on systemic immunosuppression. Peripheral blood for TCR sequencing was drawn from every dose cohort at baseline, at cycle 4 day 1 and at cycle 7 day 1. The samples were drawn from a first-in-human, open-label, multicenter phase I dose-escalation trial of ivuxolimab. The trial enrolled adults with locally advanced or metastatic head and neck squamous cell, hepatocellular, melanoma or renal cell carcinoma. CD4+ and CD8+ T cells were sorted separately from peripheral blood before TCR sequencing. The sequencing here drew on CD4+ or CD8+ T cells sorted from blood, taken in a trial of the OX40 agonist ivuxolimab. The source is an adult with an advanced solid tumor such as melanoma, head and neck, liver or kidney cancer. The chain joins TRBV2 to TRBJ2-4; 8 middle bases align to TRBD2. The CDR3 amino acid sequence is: CASRAGLVAKNIQYF. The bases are TGTGCCAGCAGGGCGGGACTAGTAGCCAAAAACATTCAGTACTTC.